What follows describes a single T cell receptor (beta chain). Its recognized antigen is unknown. Per-base quality was not reported, and no clone a single base away is much larger than it. This record belongs to a study of OX40 agonist ivuxolimab in advanced cancers. Context from the whole study: Ivuxolimab was an agonistic, fully human IgG2 monoclonal antibody directed against OX40 (CD134), a costimulatory receptor. Intravenous ivuxolimab was administered to patients every 2 weeks at six dose levels: 0.01, 0.1, 0.3, 1.5, 3 and 10 mg/kg. A male proportion of roughly 85% and a mean age of approximately 60 years, ranging from roughly 23 to 80, were recorded for the dose-escalation cohort. Prior anti-PD-1, anti-PD-L1 or anti-CTLA-4 therapy was permitted, and checkpoint inhibitors had been received by about 44% of dose-escalation patients. Partial responses were achieved by three dose-escalation patients, of whom one had hepatocellular carcinoma and two had cutaneous melanoma. The paper covers the monotherapy dose-escalation part of the phase I ivuxolimab trial, which included N of about 50 patients. Peripheral TCRbeta sequencing was intended to test whether TCR sequence diversity was altered and clonal T-cell expansion was caused by ivuxolimab. Of the approximately 54 patients in dose escalation, about 20 had hepatocellular carcinoma, about 15 had melanoma, 9 had renal cell carcinoma and 9 had head and neck cancer. What the work shows at the level of the full study, not this receptor alone: Low levels of normalized T-cell clonal expansion were also seen in some nonresponding patients. At doses of 0.1 to 3.0 mg/kg, clonal expansion of both CD4+ and CD8+ T cells in blood was seen between baseline and week 6. Which antigens the clonally expanded peripheral T cells were specific for was not determined. In the 0.1-3.0 mg/kg groups, partial responders were among the patients with the lowest normalized peripheral clonal expansion, particularly in CD8+ T cells. After ivuxolimab, expanded clones were on average more numerous among CD8+ T cells than among CD4+ T cells.

Genomic DNA was extracted from sorted cells for sequencing of the TCRbeta CDR3 region. TCRbeta CDR3 regions were sequenced using the immunoSEQ Assay. Imported from immuneACCESS, the table was reduced by TCRdb to in-frame sequences with V and J called. These copies leave out some clones; in studies compared against another copy, an unresolved V gene accounts for under half, and the cause of the remainder is not known. In this sample the table shows about 71,000 clones, over 90% of which occur a single time. Jointly, the top ten make up about a sixth of the sample. The CDR3 has 14 amino acids, counting the end cysteine and phenylalanine. The retained sequence is limited to the CDR3, 42 bases, with the frame set at the first base. Reading the germline V gene (reference sequence) gives CDR1 SEHNR and CDR2 FQNEAQ. Relative to germline, V is 7 bases shorter and J is 2 bases shorter, with 14 bases between their ends.

Patients with a history of autoimmune disease or receiving systemic immunosuppression were excluded from the trial. In every dose cohort, peripheral blood was drawn for TCR sequencing at baseline, cycle 4 day 1, and cycle 7 day 1. Samples came from an open-label, multicenter, first-in-human phase I dose-escalation trial of ivuxolimab. Adults with locally advanced or metastatic melanoma, renal cell carcinoma, hepatocellular carcinoma or head and neck squamous cell carcinoma were enrolled in the trial. Before TCR sequencing, CD4+ T cells and CD8+ T cells from peripheral blood were sorted into separate populations.

Sequenced material: CD4+ or CD8+ T cells sorted from blood, taken in a trial of the OX40 agonist ivuxolimab. The sequence is built from TRBV7-9 and TRBJ1-2; the D segment cannot be called with confidence. The clonotype comes from an adult with an advanced solid tumor such as melanoma, head and neck, liver or kidney cancer. Here the CDR3 is given as CASTPGRANYGYTF. At the DNA level, the sequence is TGTGCCAGCACTCCCGGGAGGGCGAACTATGGCTACACCTTC.